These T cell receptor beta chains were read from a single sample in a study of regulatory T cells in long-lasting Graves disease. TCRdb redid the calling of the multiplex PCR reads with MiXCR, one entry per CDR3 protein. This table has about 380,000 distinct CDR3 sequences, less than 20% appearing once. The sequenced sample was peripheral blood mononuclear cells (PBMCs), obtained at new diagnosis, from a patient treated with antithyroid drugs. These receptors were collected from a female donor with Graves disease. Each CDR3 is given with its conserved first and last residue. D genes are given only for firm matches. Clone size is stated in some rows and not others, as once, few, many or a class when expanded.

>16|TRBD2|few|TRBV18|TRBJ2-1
CASSPQGGGGPNEQFF
TGTGCCAGCTCACCACAGGGAGGCGGGGGACCCAATGAGCAGTTCTTC
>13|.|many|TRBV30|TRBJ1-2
CGCTFAGQRGYTF
TGTGGCTGCACTTTTGCCGGGCAGCGGGGCTACACCTTC
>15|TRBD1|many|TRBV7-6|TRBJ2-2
CASSKTGTNTGELFF
TGTGCCAGCAGCAAGACAGGGACGAACACCGGGGAGCTGTTTTTT
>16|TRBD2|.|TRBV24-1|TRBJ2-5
CATSDRTSGSGETQYF
TGTGCCACCAGTGACCGGACTAGCGGGAGTGGTGAGACCCAGTACTTC
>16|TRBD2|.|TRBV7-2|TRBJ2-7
CASSLGLAGRSYEQYF
TGTGCCAGCAGCTTGGGACTAGCGGGAAGATCTTACGAGCAGTACTTC
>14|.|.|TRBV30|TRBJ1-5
CAWTPGGGHQPQHF
TGTGCCTGGACTCCGGGGGGGGGGCATCAGCCCCAGCATTTT
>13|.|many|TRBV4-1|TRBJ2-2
CASSQDRTGELFF
TGCGCCAGCAGCCAAGATCGTACCGGGGAGCTGTTTTTT
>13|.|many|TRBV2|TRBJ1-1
CASMRTGNTEAFF
TGTGCCAGCATGCGGACGGGGAACACTGAAGCTTTCTTT
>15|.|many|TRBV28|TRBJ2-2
CASYLDRTNTGELFF
TGTGCCAGCTATTTGGACCGGACGAACACCGGGGAGCTGTTTTTT
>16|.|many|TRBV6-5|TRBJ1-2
CASSYLAVRFNYGYTF
TGTGCCAGCAGTTACTTGGCAGTTCGTTTTAACTATGGCTACACCTTC
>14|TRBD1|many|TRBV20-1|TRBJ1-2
CSARDTGGNYGYTF
TGCAGTGCTAGAGATACAGGGGGTAACTATGGCTACACCTTC
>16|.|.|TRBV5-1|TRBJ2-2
CASSLGGGLNTGELFF
TGCGCCAGCAGCTTAGGGGGGGGACTCAACACCGGGGAGCTGTTTTTT
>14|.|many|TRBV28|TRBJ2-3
CASSVGVNLDTQYF
TGTGCCAGCAGCGTTGGGGTCAACCTGGATACGCAGTATTTT
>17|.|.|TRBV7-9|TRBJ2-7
CASSPAEVHRYPYEQYF
TGTGCCAGCAGCCCCGCCGAGGTCCACCGTTACCCCTACGAGCAGTACTTC
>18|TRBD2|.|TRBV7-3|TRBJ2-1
CASSSREGLAGSYNEQFF
TGTGCCAGCAGCTCAAGGGAGGGACTAGCGGGTTCCTACAATGAGCAGTTCTTC
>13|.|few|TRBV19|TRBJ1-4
CASSMGVNEKLFF
TGTGCCAGTAGTATGGGCGTTAATGAAAAACTGTTTTTT
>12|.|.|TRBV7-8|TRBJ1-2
CASSLIGPGYTF
TGTGCCAGCAGCTTAATCGGTCCTGGCTACACCTTC
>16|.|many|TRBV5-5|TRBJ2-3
CASSRRQTSGTDTQYF
TGTGCCAGCAGCCGCCGACAGACGTCGGGCACAGATACGCAGTATTTT
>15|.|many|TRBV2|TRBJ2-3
CASTPQGQSTDTQYF
TGTGCCAGCACCCCTCAGGGACAAAGCACAGATACGCAGTATTTT
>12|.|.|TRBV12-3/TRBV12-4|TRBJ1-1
CASSTVATEAFF
TGTGCCAGCAGCACAGTGGCCACTGAAGCTTTCTTT
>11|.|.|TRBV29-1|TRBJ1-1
CSILGVTEAFF
TGCAGCATTCTAGGGGTAACTGAAGCTTTCTTT
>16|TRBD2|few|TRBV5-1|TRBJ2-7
CASSWDVAGRSHEQYF
TGCGCCAGCAGCTGGGACGTAGCGGGAAGGAGCCACGAGCAGTACTTC
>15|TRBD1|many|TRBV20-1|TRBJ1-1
CSARRTGSYYTEAFF
TGCAGTGCCCGCCGGACAGGTTCCTATTACACTGAAGCTTTCTTT
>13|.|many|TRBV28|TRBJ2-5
CASSPPDRETQYF
TGTGCCAGCAGCCCCCCGGACAGAGAGACCCAGTACTTC
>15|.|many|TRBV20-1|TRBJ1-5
CSATHVGASNQPQHF
TGCAGTGCCACCCACGTAGGGGCGAGCAATCAGCCCCAGCATTTT
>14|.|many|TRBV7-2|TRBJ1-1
CASSLLGGITEAFF
TGTGCCAGCAGCTTACTAGGGGGTATCACTGAAGCTTTCTTT
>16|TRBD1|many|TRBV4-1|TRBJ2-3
CASSQSPQGGTDTQYF
TGCGCCAGCAGCCAAAGTCCTCAGGGGGGCACAGATACGCAGTATTTT
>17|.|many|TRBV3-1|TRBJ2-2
CASSPLPGGIRTGELFF
TGTGCCAGCAGCCCCCTTCCGGGCGGTATAAGGACCGGGGAGCTGTTTTTT
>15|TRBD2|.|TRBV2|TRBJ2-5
CASSVAGARQETQYF
TGTGCCAGCAGTGTAGCGGGGGCAAGGCAAGAGACCCAGTACTTC
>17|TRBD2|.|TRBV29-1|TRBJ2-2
CSVHEPELAGGPGELFF
TGCAGCGTCCACGAACCCGAACTAGCGGGAGGGCCCGGGGAGCTGTTTTTT
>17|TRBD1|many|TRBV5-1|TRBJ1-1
CASSLDRSAGTGLEAFF
TGCGCCAGCAGCTTGGACCGATCAGCCGGGACAGGCCTTGAAGCTTTCTTT
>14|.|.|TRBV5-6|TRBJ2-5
CASSQEGAGETQYF
TGTGCCAGCAGCCAGGAGGGGGCCGGGGAGACCCAGTACTTC
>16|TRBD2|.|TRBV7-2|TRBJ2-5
CASSLVVAGPQETQYF
TGTGCCAGCAGCTTAGTGGTAGCGGGCCCGCAAGAGACCCAGTACTTC
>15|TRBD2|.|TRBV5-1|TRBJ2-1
CASSFERESSREQFF
TGCGCCAGCAGCTTCGAGCGGGAGAGTTCTCGTGAGCAGTTCTTC
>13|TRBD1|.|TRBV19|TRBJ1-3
CATRDRAGNTIYF
TGTGCAACCCGGGACAGAGCTGGAAACACCATATATTTT
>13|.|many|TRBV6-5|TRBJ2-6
CASSSTGANVLTF
TGTGCCAGCAGTTCAACTGGGGCCAACGTCCTGACTTTC
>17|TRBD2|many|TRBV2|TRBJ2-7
CASSQAGLAGGLGEQYF
TGTGCCAGCAGTCAAGCGGGACTAGCGGGAGGCCTAGGCGAGCAGTACTTC
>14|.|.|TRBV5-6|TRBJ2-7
CASSLGIFSYEQYF
TGTGCCAGCAGCTTGGGTATCTTCAGCTACGAGCAGTACTTC
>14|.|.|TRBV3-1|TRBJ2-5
CASSQWNPGETQYF
TGTGCCAGCAGCCAATGGAACCCAGGGGAGACCCAGTACTTC
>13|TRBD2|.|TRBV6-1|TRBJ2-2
CASSRTSSGELFF
TGTGCCAGCAGTCGGACTAGCTCGGGGGAGCTGTTTTTT
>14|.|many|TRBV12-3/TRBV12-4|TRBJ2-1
CASSFGDSYNEQFF
TGTGCCAGCAGTTTTGGCGACAGCTACAATGAGCAGTTCTTC
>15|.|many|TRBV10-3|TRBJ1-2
CAIPRPSTGPYGYTF
TGTGCCATCCCTCGACCCTCGACAGGCCCATATGGCTACACCTTC
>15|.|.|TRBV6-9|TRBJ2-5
CASSFETGTGETQYF
TGTGCCAGCAGTTTTGAGACAGGAACGGGAGAGACCCAGTACTTC
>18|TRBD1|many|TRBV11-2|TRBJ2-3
CASSFPDSRGRDTDTQYF
TGTGCCAGCAGCTTCCCGGATTCCAGGGGGCGCGACACAGATACGCAGTATTTT
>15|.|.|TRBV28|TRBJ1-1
CASSLGAGDLTEAFF
TGTGCCAGCAGTTTGGGTGCAGGGGACTTAACTGAAGCTTTCTTT
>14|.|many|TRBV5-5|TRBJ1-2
CASSSLRVRAGYTF
TGTGCCAGCAGCTCGTTAAGGGTGCGGGCTGGCTACACCTTC
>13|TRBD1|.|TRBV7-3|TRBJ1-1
CASSLDRNTGAFF
TGTGCCAGCAGCTTGGACAGGAACACTGGAGCTTTCTTT
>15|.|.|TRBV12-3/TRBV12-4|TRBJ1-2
CASRTRKTTGYGYTF
TGTGCCAGCAGGACGAGGAAAACAACAGGGTACGGCTACACCTTC
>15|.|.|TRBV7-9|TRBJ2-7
CASGRGGDISYEQYF
TGTGCCAGCGGGAGGGGTGGGGACATCTCCTACGAGCAGTACTTC